This TCR beta chain emerged from a study of T cell responses to AZD1222 COVID-19 vaccine. As to this clone: Its antigen is undetermined.

Germline V lookup: CDR1 SGHAT, CDR2 FQNNGV. V lost 4 bases, J lost 5 bases, and 4 bases stayed unmatched. The CDR3 totals 13 residues. Some clones are missing from TCRdb's copy, which holds only in-frame ones; the method was immunoSEQ multiplex PCR. The profile shows about 200,000 clones, approximately 92% of them singletons. Overall study findings and caveats: At study baseline, merely several AZD1222 recipients were seropositive.

This sample comprised peripheral blood, obtained on day 0 of AZD1222 vaccination. This clonotype was sampled from an adult in good health. This chain links TRBV11-2 with TRBJ1-2, with 7 bases aligning to TRBD1. The CDR3 coding sequence is TGTGCCAGCAGCTCAGGGGGGATTTATGGCTACACCTTC. Translation gives CASSSGGIYGYTF.